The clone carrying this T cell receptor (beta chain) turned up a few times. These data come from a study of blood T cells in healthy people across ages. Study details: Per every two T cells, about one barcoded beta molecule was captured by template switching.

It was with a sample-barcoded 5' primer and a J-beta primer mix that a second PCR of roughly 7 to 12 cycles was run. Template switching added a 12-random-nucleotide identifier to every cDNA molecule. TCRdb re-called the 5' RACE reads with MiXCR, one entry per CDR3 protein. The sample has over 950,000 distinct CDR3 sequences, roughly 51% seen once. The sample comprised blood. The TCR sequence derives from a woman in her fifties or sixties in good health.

DNA for the CDR3: TGTGCCAGCAGCTCTCCGGGACAAGGGGTCGATGAGCAGTACTTC. It specifies CASSSPGQGVDEQYF. J is TRBJ2-7 and V is TRBV11-2; D might be TRBD1 (6 bases). The ends were cut back, 4 bases at V and 7 bases at J, with 20 bases in the middle. This CDR3 is built from 15 residues. CDR1 SGHAT and CDR2 FQNNGV come from the germline V gene. The full variable domain, rest sourced from reference TRBV11-2 and TRBJ2-7, is EAGVAQSPRYKIIEKRQSVAFWCNPISGHATLYWYQQILGQGPKLLIQFQNNGVVDDSQLPKDRFSAERLKGVDSTLKIQPAKLEDSAVYLCASSSPGQGVDEQYFGPGTRLTVT.